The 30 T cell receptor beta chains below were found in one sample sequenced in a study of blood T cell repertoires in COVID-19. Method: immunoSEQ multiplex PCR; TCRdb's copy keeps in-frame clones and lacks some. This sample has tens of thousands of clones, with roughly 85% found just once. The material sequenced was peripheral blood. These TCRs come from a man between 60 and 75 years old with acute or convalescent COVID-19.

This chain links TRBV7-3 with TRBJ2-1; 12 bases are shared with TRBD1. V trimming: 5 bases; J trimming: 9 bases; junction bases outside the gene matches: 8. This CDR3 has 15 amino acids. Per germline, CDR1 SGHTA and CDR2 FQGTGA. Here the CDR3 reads CASSPRDRGRSEQFF. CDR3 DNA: TGTGCCAGCAGCCCCCGGGACAGGGGGCGCAGTGAGCAGTTCTTC.

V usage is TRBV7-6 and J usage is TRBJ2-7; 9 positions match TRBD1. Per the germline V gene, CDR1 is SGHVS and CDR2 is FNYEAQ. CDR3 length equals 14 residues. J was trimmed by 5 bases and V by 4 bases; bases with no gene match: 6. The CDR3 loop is CASSWTGDSHEQYF. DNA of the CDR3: TGTGCCAGCAGCTGGACAGGGGATTCCCACGAGCAGTACTTC.

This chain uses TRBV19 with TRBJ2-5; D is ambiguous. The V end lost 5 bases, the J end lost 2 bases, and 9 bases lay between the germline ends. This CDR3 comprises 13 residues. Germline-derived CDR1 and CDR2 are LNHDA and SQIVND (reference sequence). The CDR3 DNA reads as TGTGCCAGTAGTGAGGCGGTTCAAGAGACCCAGTACTTC. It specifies CASSEAVQETQYF. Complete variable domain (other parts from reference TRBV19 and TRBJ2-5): DGGITQSPKYLFRKEGQNVTLSCEQNLNHDAMYWYRQDPGQGLRLIYYSQIVNDFQKGDIAEGYSVSREKKESFPLTVTSAQKNPTAFYLCASSEAVQETQYFGPGTRLLVL.

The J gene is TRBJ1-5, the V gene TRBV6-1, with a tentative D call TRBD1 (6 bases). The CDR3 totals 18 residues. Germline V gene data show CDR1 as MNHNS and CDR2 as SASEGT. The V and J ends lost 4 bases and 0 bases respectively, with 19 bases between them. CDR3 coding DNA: TGTGCCAGCAGTGCCGGACAGTCAGCGGGAACTAGCAATCAGCCCCAGCATTTT. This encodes CASSAGQSAGTSNQPQHF.

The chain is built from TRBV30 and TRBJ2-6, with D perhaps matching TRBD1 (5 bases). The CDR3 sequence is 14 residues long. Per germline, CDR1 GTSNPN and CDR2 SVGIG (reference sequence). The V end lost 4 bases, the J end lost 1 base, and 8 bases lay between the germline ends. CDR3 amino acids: CAWIQESGANVLTF. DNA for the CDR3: TGTGCCTGGATACAGGAATCTGGGGCCAACGTCCTGACTTTC.

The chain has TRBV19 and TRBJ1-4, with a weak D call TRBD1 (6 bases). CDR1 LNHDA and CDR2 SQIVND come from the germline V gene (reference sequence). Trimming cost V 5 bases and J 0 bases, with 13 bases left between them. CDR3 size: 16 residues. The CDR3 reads CASSGRDTPTNEKLFF. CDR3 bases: TGTGCCAGTAGTGGCCGGGACACACCAACTAATGAAAAACTGTTTTTT.

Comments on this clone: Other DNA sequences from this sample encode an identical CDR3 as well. The CDR3 loop is CASSRDSYNEQFF. The CDR3 bases are TGTGCCAGCAGTAGGGACTCTTACAATGAGCAGTTCTTC. The genes are TRBV6-6 and TRBJ2-1; tentative D call: TRBD2 (6 bases). Trimming pared 5 bases from V and 4 bases from J, leaving 9 bases between. The CDR3 is made up of 13 amino acids. Germline V CDR1 and CDR2: MNHNY, SVGAGI (reference sequence).

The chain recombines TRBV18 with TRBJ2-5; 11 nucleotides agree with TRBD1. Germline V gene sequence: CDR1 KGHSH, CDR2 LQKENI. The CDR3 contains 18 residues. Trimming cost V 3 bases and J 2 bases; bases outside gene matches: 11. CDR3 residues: CASSPWTGGAGKQETQYF. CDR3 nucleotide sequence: TGTGCCAGCTCACCCTGGACAGGGGGCGCCGGGAAGCAAGAGACCCAGTACTTC.

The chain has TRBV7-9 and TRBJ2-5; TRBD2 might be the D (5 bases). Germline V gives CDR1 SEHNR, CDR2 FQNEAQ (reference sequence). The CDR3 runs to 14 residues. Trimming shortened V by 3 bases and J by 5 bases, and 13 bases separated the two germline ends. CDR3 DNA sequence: TGTGCCAGCAGCTTGGCGAGGGATTTGGAGACCCAGTACTTC. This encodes CASSLARDLETQYF.

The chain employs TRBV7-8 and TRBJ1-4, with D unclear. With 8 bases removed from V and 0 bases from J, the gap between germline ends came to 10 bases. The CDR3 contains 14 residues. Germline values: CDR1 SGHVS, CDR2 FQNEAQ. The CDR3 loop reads CASSSSPTNEKLFF. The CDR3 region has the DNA TGTGCCAGCTCCTCGTCCCCAACTAATGAAAAACTGTTTTTT.

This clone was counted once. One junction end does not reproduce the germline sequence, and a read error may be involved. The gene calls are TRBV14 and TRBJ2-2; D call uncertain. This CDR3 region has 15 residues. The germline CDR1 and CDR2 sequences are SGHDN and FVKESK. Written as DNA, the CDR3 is TGTGCCAGCAGTCAAGAGTCCCATTACACCGGGGAGCTGTTTTTT. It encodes CASSQESHYTGELFF.

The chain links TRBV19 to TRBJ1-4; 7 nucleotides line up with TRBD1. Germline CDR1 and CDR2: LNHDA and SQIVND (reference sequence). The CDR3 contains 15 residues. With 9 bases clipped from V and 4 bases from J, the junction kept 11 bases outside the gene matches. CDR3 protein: CASKETGLVNEKLFF. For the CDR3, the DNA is TGTGCCAGCAAAGAGACAGGGCTTGTTAATGAAAAACTGTTTTTT.

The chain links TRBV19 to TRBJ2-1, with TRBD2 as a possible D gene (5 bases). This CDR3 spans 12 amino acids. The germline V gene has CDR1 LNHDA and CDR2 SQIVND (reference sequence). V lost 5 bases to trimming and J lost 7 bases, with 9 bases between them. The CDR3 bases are TGTGCCAGTAGTCTTACTAGAAATGAGCAGTTCTTC. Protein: CASSLTRNEQFF.

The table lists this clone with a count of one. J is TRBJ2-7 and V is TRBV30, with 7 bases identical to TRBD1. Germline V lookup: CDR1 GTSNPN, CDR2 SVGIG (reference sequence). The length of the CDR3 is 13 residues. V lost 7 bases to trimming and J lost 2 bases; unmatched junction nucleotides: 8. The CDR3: CASSRTGAYEQYF. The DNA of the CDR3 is TGTGCCTCCTCCCGGACAGGAGCCTACGAGCAGTACTTC.

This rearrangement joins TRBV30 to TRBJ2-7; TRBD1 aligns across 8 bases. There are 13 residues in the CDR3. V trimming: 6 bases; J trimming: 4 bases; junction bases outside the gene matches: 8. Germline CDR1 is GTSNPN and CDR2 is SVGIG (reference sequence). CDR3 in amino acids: CACRTGRGYEQYF. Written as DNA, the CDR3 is TGTGCCTGCAGGACAGGGCGGGGATACGAGCAGTACTTC. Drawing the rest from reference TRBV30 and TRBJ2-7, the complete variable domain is SQTIHQWPATLVQPVGSPLSLECTVEGTSNPNLYWYRQAAGRGLQLLFYSVGIGQISSEVPQNLSASRPQDRQFILSSKKLLLSDSGFYLCACRTGRGYEQYFGPGTRLTVT.

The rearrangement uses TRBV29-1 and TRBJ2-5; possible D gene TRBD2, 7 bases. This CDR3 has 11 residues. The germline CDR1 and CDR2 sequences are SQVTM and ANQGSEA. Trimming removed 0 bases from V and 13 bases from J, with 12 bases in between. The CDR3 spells CSVEDPGEGYF. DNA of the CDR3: TGCAGCGTTGAAGATCCAGGGGAGGGGTACTTC.

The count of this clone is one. This CDR3 reads CATSDSGRIGNGELFF. The CDR3 region has the DNA TGTGCCACCAGTGATAGCGGGAGAATAGGGAACGGGGAGCTGTTTTTT. The rearrangement joins TRBV24-1 to TRBJ2-2; 8 bases align to TRBD2. The V gene end was trimmed by 3 bases and the J gene end by 7 bases; junction bases not matched to a gene: 9. Germline CDR1 KGHDR, CDR2 SFDVKD. This CDR3 is built from 16 residues.

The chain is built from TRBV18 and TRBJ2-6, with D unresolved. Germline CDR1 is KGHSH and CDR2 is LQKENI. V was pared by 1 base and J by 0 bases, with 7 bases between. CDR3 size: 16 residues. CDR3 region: CASSPLADSGANVLTF. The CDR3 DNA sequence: TGTGCCAGCTCACCACTGGCGGACTCTGGGGCCAACGTCCTGACTTTC.

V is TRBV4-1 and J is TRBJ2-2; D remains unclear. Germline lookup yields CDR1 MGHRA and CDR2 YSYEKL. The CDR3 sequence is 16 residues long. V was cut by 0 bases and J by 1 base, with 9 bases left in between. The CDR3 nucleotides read TGCGCCAGCAGCCAAGACCCGGGTTTGAACACCGGGGAGCTGTTTTTT. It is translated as CASSQDPGLNTGELFF.

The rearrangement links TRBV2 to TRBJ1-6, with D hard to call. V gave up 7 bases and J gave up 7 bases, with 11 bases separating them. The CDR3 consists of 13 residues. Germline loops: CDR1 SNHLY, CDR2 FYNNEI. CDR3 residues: CASTGARNSPLHF. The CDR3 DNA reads TGTGCCAGCACCGGCGCCAGGAATTCACCCCTCCACTTT.

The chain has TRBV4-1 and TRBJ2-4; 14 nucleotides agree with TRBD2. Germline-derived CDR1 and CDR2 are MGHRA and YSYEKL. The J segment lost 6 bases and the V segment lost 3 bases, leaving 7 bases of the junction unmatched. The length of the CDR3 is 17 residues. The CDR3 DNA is TGCGCCAGCAGCCAGGGGACTAGCGGGAGAGTCGGAAACATTCAGTACTTC. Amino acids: CASSQGTSGRVGNIQYF.

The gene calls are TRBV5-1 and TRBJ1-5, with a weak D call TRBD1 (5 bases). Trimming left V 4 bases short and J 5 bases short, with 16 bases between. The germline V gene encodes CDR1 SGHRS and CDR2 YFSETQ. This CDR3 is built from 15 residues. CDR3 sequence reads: CASSRVQGPDQPQHF. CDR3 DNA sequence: TGCGCCAGCAGCCGTGTCCAGGGTCCCGATCAGCCCCAGCATTTT.

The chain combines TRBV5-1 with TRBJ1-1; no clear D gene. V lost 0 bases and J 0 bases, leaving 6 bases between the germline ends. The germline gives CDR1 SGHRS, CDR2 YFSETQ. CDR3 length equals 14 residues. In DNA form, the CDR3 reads TGCGCCAGCAGCTTGGACGGGATGAACACTGAAGCTTTCTTT. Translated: CASSLDGMNTEAFF.

DNA for the CDR3: TGCAGTGCTAGTAAGCCCTACAATGAGCAGTTCTTC. This sequence encodes CSASKPYNEQFF. The chain recombines TRBV20-1 with TRBJ2-1; no clear D. Germline CDR1 and CDR2: DFQATT and SNEGSKA (reference sequence). V lost 3 bases to trimming and J lost 2 bases, with 5 bases between them. This CDR3 has 12 residues.

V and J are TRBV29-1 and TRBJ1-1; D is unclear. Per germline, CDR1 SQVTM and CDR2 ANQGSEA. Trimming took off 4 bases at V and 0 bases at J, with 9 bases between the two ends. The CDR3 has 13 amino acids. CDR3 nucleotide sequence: TGCAGCGTTGTGGCCCAGTTGAACACTGAAGCTTTCTTT. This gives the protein CSVVAQLNTEAFF.

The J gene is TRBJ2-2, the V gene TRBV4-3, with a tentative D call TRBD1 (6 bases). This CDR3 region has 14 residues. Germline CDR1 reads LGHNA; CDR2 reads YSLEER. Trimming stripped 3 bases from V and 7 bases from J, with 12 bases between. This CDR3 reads CASSQNHRDGELFF. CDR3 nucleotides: TGCGCCAGCAGCCAGAACCACAGGGACGGGGAGCTGTTTTTT.

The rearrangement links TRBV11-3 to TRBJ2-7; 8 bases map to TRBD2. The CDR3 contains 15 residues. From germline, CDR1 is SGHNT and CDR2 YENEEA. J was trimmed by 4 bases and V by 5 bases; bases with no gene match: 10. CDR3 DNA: TGTGCCAGCAGCAAAGGACTAGCTTTTTCGTACGAGCAGTACTTC. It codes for CASSKGLAFSYEQYF.

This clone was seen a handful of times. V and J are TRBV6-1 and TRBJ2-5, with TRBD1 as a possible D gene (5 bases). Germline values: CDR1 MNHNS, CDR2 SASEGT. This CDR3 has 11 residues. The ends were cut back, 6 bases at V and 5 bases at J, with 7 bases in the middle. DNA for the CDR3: TGTGCCAGCAGAAAGGGGGAGACCCAGTACTTC. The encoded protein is CASRKGETQYF.

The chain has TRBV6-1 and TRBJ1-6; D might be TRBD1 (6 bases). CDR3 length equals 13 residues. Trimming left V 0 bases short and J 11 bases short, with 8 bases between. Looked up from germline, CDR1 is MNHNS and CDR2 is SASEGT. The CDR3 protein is CASSEAQGTPLHF. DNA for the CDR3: TGTGCCAGCAGTGAAGCCCAGGGGACACCCCTCCACTTT.

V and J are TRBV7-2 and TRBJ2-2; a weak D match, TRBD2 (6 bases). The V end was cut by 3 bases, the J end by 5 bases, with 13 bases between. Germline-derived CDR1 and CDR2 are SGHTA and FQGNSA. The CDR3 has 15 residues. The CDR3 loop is CASSFAGRGTGELFF. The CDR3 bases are TGTGCCAGCAGCTTTGCGGGGAGAGGAACCGGGGAGCTGTTTTTT.